Each of the 21 T cell receptor beta chains below was sequenced from the same sample in a study of cytomegalovirus exposure and HLA in healthy donors. The PCR was carried out with 60 Vbeta primers and 13 Jbeta primers. Clones were read by immunoSEQ multiplex PCR, and TCRdb kept only the in-frame ones, dropping some. The table records under 150,000 clones, around 79% of them present only once. Specimen: PBMCs. Source of these receptors: a woman between 50 and 59 years old in good health and CMV-seropositive.

The J gene is TRBJ2-7, the V gene TRBV7-8, with 8 nucleotides matching TRBD2. The V segment lost 3 bases and the J segment 0 bases; nucleotides outside the gene matches: 7. Germline-derived CDR1 and CDR2 are SGHVS and FQNEAQ. The CDR3 has 16 residues. CDR3 protein: CASSFSLAGNSYEQYF. The CDR3 bases are TGTGCCAGCAGCTTCTCGTTAGCGGGGAACTCCTACGAGCAGTACTTC.

For this clone: This same CDR3 is encoded by further DNA sequences in the sample. The rearrangement uses TRBV5-6 and TRBJ2-2; 9 bases line up with TRBD1. CDR1 is SGHDT and CDR2 is YYEEEE in the germline V gene. The V segment lost 4 bases and the J segment 7 bases; nucleotides outside the gene matches: 5. The CDR3 extends over 14 amino acids. For the CDR3, the DNA is TGTGCCAGCAGCGGGACAGGGTTTGGCGGGGAGCTGTTTTTT. The encoded protein is CASSGTGFGGELFF.

The CDR3: CASRTGNGETQYF. The CDR3, as DNA: TGTGCCAGCAGGACCGGGAACGGGGAGACCCAGTACTTC. The genes are TRBV27 and TRBJ2-5; D is perhaps TRBD2 (5 bases). Germline V CDR1 and CDR2: MNHEY, SMNVEV (reference sequence). The CDR3 length is 13 residues. V was shortened by 6 bases and J by 5 bases, with 13 bases between the two germline ends.

This clone is a singleton in its sample. This chain connects TRBV7-8 to TRBJ2-1; 12 bases are a match to TRBD1. Trimming took 0 bases from V and 7 from J; bases not matched to a gene: 16. The germline V gene has CDR1 SGHVS and CDR2 FQNEAQ. This CDR3 is 20 amino acids long. CDR3 DNA: TGTGCCAGCAGCTTAGCTCGTTTCAGGGACAGGGGGCATTTGGAAAATGAGCAGTTCTTC. Residues: CASSLARFRDRGHLENEQFF.

The rearrangement links TRBV6-6 to TRBJ1-1; 8 bases map to TRBD1. Germline loops: CDR1 MNHNY, CDR2 SVGAGI (reference sequence). J lost 4 bases, V lost 6 bases, and 10 bases had no gene match. This CDR3 comprises 15 residues. The CDR3 coding sequence is TGTGCCAGCAGCACAGACCTGGACAGGGTCACTGAAGCTTTCTTT. Its protein is CASSTDLDRVTEAFF.

The rearrangement links TRBV9 to TRBJ1-2; 11 bases are a match to TRBD1. Germline V gene data show CDR1 as SGDLS and CDR2 as YYNGEE. This CDR3 region has 16 residues. The V segment lost 5 bases and the J segment 8 bases; nucleotides outside the gene matches: 14. CDR3 nucleotide sequence: TGTGCCAGCAGAGCGACGATAGGACAGGGGGCTTCCGGCTACACCTTC. It is translated as CASRATIGQGASGYTF.

The gene calls are TRBV2 and TRBJ1-6; weak D call: TRBD1 (5 bases). Germline V gives CDR1 SNHLY, CDR2 FYNNEI. Between the trimmed V and J ends, which lost 7 bases and 8 bases, there was a span of 15 bases. The CDR3 loop spans 14 amino acids. The CDR3 sequence is CASTAGSSDSPLHF. For the CDR3, the DNA is TGTGCCAGCACGGCAGGGTCCTCGGATTCACCCCTCCACTTT.

The J gene is TRBJ1-3, the V gene TRBV7-3; 8 positions agree with TRBD1. Germline lookup yields CDR1 SGHTA and CDR2 FQGTGA. Trimming at V came to 3 bases and at J to 4 bases, leaving 5 bases not matched to a gene. The CDR3 totals 15 residues. The CDR3 nucleotides are TGTGCCAGCAGCTTGGACAGGGCTTCCGGAAACACCATATATTTT. Translated, it gives CASSLDRASGNTIYF.

The chain links TRBV6-5 to TRBJ1-1; perhaps TRBD1 as D (5 bases). CDR3 length: 14 amino acids. V lost 7 bases, J lost 6 bases, and 18 bases lay in between. Per the germline V gene, CDR1 is MNHEY and CDR2 is SVGAGI. The CDR3 loop reads CASNKPSGAAEAFF. The DNA of the CDR3 is TGTGCCAGCAATAAGCCCTCTGGGGCCGCTGAAGCTTTCTTT.

J is TRBJ1-3 and V is TRBV4-3, with 7 bases aligning to TRBD1. The CDR3 totals 16 residues. Trimming at V came to 4 bases and at J to 4 bases, leaving 10 bases not matched to a gene. Germline CDR1 reads LGHNA; CDR2 reads YSLEER. The CDR3 nucleotides are TGCGCCAGCAGCCCCCAGGACAGGAGAGGCGGAAACACCATATATTTT. As protein: CASSPQDRRGGNTIYF.

V gene TRBV6-6 combines with J gene TRBJ2-2; D possibly corresponds to TRBD2 (6 bases). The V and J ends lost 8 bases and 6 bases respectively, with 22 bases between them. The CDR3 covers 16 residues. Germline CDR1 and CDR2: MNHNY and SVGAGI (reference sequence). DNA for the CDR3: TGTGCCAGCCTCGCCGAAGGGGTGGGGGGATCCGGGGAGCTGTTTTTT. Protein: CASLAEGVGGSGELFF.

This chain connects TRBV4-1 to TRBJ2-7; the match to TRBD1 covers 8 bases. Trimming removed 0 bases from V and 5 bases from J; junction bases left unmatched: 3. CDR1 MGHRA and CDR2 YSYEKL come from the germline V gene. CDR3 length equals 14 residues. The CDR3 region is CASSQEWTGNEQYF. CDR3 coding DNA: TGCGCCAGCAGCCAAGAGTGGACAGGGAACGAGCAGTACTTC.

The J gene is TRBJ1-2, the V gene TRBV4-2; TRBD1 agrees at 7 bases. This CDR3 region has 17 residues. Losses at the gene ends were 0 bases for V and 0 bases for J; bases not matched to a gene: 7. Germline V gene lookup returns CDR1 LGHNA and CDR2 YNFKEQ. The chain's CDR3 is CASSQEGRQGTNYGYTF. As DNA, the CDR3 is TGTGCCAGCAGCCAAGAGGGCCGACAGGGAACTAACTATGGCTACACCTTC.

With regard to this clone: Other DNA sequences in this specimen translate into the identical CDR3. The rearrangement uses TRBV25-1 and TRBJ2-5; the match to TRBD2 covers 8 bases. The CDR3 runs 15 residues. Germline loops: CDR1 MGHDK, CDR2 SYGVNS. The junction had 3 bases not matched to a gene; V was cut back by 2 bases and J by 1 base. The CDR3 here is CASSEPGGFQETQYF. The CDR3 DNA reads TGTGCCAGCAGTGAACCGGGGGGGTTCCAAGAGACCCAGTACTTC.

V gene TRBV4-3 combines with J gene TRBJ2-1; D is unclear. V lost 1 base and J 10 bases, leaving 11 bases between the germline ends. The CDR3 spans 13 residues. The V gene's germline CDR1 is LGHNA and CDR2 YSLEER. The CDR3, as DNA: TGCGCCAGCAGCCAAGGCCCCGCCACAGAGCAGTTCTTC. Translating gives CASSQGPATEQFF.

This chain joins TRBV30 and TRBJ2-3; possible D gene TRBD2, 5 bases. The CDR3 contains 13 residues. Between the trimmed V and J ends, which lost 4 bases and 0 bases, there was a span of 8 bases. CDR1 GTSNPN and CDR2 SVGIG come from the germline V gene (reference sequence). The CDR3 spells CAWTRGSTDTQYF. The CDR3 bases are TGTGCCTGGACTAGAGGGAGCACAGATACGCAGTATTTT.

This sequence joins TRBV4-1 and TRBJ1-3; D gene ambiguous. This CDR3 is built from 14 residues. The V gene lost 1 base and the J gene lost 0 bases, with 4 bases spanning the gap. CDR1 and CDR2 from the germline V gene are MGHRA and YSYEKL. This CDR3 is CASSQVHSGNTIYF. As DNA, the CDR3 is TGCGCCAGCAGCCAAGTCCACTCTGGAAACACCATATATTTT.

This clone has just a few counts. In the same sample, other DNA sequences code for this CDR3. The gene calls are TRBV5-1 and TRBJ1-6; D call uncertain. In germline, CDR1 is SGHRS, CDR2 YFSETQ. This CDR3 has 15 residues. Trimming shortened V by 0 bases and J by 0 bases, and 4 bases separated the two germline ends. This chain's CDR3 is CASSLDSSYNSPLHF. CDR3 nucleotides: TGCGCCAGCAGCTTGGACAGCTCCTATAATTCACCCCTCCACTTT.

The J gene is TRBJ1-3, the V gene TRBV28; tentative D call: TRBD1 (5 bases). Trimming took off 5 bases at V and 9 bases at J, with 11 bases between the two ends. This CDR3 comprises 12 residues. Looked up from germline, CDR1 is MDHEN and CDR2 is SYDVKM. Written as DNA, the CDR3 is TGTGCCAGCAGTCCCCCAGGGCGCACCATATATTTT. Its translation is CASSPPGRTIYF.

This clone was detected a few times. The gene calls are TRBV6-5 and TRBJ1-2; no definite D call. The CDR3 runs 14 residues. Trimming removed 8 bases from V and 8 bases from J, with 21 bases in between. Germline lookup yields CDR1 MNHEY and CDR2 SVGAGI. The CDR3, as DNA: TGTGCCAGCGTGAGGGAGGGAGGCGCCTCGGGCTACACCTTC. The encoded protein is CASVREGGASGYTF.

This chain links TRBV10-3 with TRBJ2-1, with TRBD1 as a possible D gene (6 bases). Germline V gives CDR1 ENHRY, CDR2 SYGVKD. Trimming cost V 7 bases and J 0 bases, with 7 bases left between them. The CDR3 length is 13 residues. The chain's CDR3 is CAITDSSYNEQFF. The CDR3 DNA sequence: TGTGCCATCACGGACAGCTCCTACAATGAGCAGTTCTTC.